This T cell receptor (beta chain) stems from a study of molecular identifiers for immune sequencing clone quantification. Study background: RNA from approximately 20,000 or 100,000 naive CD8 cells was split five ways in replicates, with four sequenced.

Trimming pared 7 bases from V and 5 bases from J, leaving 17 bases between. The CDR3 spans 14 residues. CDR1 is MGHRA and CDR2 is YSYEKL in the germline V gene. In TCRdb, the PCR reads were re-called with MiXCR into one record per CDR3 protein. Here the sample spans about 640,000 distinct CDR3 sequences, about 20% being singletons. The sequenced sample consisted of naive CD8+ T cells from blood, with Jurkat cell RNA spiked in. Subset here: FACS-sorted CD8+CD4-CCR7+CD45RA+ naive T cells. V gene TRBV4-1 combines with J gene TRBJ2-5, with D possibly being TRBD2 (7 bases). The receptor's source is a human donor in good health. Some libraries in this study had Jurkat cell RNA spiked in. The CDR3 here is CASKSPGGGETQYF. The CDR3 region has the DNA TGCGCCAGCAAATCTCCGGGGGGCGGCGAGACCCAGTACTTC.